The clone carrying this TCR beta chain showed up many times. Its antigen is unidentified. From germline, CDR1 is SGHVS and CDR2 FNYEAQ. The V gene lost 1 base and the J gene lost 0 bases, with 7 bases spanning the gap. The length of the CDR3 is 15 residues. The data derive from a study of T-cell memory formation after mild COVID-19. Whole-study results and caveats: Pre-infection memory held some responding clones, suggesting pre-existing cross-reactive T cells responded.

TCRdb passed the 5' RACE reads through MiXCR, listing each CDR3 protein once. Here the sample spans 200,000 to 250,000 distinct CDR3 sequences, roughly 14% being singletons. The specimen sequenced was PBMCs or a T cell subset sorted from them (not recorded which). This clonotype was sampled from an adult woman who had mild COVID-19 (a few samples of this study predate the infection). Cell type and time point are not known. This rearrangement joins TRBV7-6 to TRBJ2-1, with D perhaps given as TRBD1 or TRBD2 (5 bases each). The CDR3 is CASSLVGDSYNEQFF. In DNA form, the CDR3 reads TGTGCCAGCAGCTTAGTGGGGGACTCCTACAATGAGCAGTTCTTC.